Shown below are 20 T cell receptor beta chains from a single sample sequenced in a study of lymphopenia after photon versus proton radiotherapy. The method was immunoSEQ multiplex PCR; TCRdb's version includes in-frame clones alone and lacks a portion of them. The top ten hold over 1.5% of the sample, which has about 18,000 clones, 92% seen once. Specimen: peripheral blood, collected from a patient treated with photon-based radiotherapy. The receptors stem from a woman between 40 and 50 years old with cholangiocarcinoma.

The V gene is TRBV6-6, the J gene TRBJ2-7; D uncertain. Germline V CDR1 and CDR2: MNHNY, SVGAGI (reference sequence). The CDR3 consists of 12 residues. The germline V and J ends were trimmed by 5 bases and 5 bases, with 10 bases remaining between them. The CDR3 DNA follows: TGTGCCAGCAGTCGGCAGGTAAACGAGCAGTACTTC. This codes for CASSRQVNEQYF.

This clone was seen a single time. CDR3 sequence: CAWSLWGSTEAFF. The DNA for the CDR3 is TGTGCCTGGAGTCTTTGGGGAAGCACTGAAGCTTTCTTT. The chain uses TRBV30 and TRBJ1-1; D call uncertain. This CDR3 is 13 amino acids long. Trimming removed 2 bases at V and 4 bases at J, with 11 bases between. Looked up from germline, CDR1 is GTSNPN and CDR2 is SVGIG (reference sequence). The full variable domain, in which reference TRBV30 and TRBJ1-1 provide the parts outside the CDR3, is SQTIHQWPATLVQPVGSPLSLECTVEGTSNPNLYWYRQAAGRGLQLLFYSVGIGQISSEVPQNLSASRPQDRQFILSSKKLLLSDSGFYLCAWSLWGSTEAFFGQGTRLTVV.

The CDR3 reads CASREGQEKSYGYTF. The CDR3 nucleotides read TGTGCCAGCAGGGAGGGACAAGAAAAGTCCTATGGCTACACCTTC. J is TRBJ1-2 and V is TRBV6-1, with TRBD1 as a possible D gene (6 bases). The CDR3 length is 15 residues. Between the trimmed V and J ends, which lost 6 bases and 4 bases, there was a span of 18 bases. Per germline, CDR1 MNHNS and CDR2 SASEGT.

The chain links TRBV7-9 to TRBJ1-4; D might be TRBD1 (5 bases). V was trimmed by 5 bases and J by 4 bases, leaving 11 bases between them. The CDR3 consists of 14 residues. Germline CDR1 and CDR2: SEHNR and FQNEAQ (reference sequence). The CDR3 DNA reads TGTGCCAGCAGCGCCGAGGGGAATAATGAAAAACTGTTTTTT. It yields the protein CASSAEGNNEKLFF.

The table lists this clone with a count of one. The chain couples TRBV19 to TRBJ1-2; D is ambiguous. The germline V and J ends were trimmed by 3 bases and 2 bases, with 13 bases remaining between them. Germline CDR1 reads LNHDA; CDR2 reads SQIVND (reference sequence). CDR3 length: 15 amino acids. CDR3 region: CASSMGISGNYGYTF. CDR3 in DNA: TGTGCCAGTAGTATGGGGATTAGCGGCAACTATGGCTACACCTTC.

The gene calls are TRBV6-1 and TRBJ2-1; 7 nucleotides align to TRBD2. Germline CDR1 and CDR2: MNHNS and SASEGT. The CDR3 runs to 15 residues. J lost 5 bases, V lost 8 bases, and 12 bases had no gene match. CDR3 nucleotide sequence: TGTGCCAGCGGTCTTAGCCCGGGAGGCCACAATGAGCAGTTCTTC. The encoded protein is CASGLSPGGHNEQFF.

The CDR3 region has the DNA TGTGCCAGCAGCCTAGCTGCCCACACAGATACGCAGTATTTT. This sequence encodes CASSLAAHTDTQYF. The rearrangement joins TRBV9 to TRBJ2-3, with D possibly TRBD2 on 5 matching bases. The CDR3 has 14 amino acids. The germline V gene has CDR1 SGDLS and CDR2 YYNGEE. V lost 4 bases, J lost 2 bases, and 11 bases lay in between.

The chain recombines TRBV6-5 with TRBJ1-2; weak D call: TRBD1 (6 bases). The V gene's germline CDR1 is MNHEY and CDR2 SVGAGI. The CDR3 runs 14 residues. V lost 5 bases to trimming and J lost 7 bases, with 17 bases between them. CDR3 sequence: CASSPTMGARGYTF. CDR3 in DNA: TGTGCCAGCAGTCCCACGATGGGGGCCCGTGGCTACACCTTC.

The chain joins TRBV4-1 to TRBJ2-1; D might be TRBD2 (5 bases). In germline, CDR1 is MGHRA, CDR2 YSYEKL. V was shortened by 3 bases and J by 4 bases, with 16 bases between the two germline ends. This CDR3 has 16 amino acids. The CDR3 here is CASSHPGRPVYNEQFF. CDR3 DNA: TGCGCCAGCAGCCACCCGGGGAGACCCGTTTACAATGAGCAGTTCTTC.

Here the CDR3 reads CASSPWGGTNTEAFF. The CDR3 DNA reads TGTGCCAGCTCTCCCTGGGGGGGGACCAACACTGAAGCTTTCTTT. J is TRBJ1-1 and V is TRBV18, with D tentatively TRBD1 (5 bases). Germline CDR1 is KGHSH and CDR2 is LQKENI. V was clipped by 6 bases and J by 2 bases, with 16 bases between them. The CDR3 contains 15 residues.

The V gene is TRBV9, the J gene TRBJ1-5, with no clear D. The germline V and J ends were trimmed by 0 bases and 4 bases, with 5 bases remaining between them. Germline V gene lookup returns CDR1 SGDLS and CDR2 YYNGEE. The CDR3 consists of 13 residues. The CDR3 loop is CASSVGRNQPQHF. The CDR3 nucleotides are TGTGCCAGCAGCGTAGGACGGAATCAGCCCCAGCATTTT. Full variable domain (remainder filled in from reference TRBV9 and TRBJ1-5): DSGVTQTPKHLITATGQRVTLRCSPRSGDLSVYWYQQSLDQGLQFLIQYYNGEERAKGNILERFSAQQFPDLHSELNLSSLELGDSALYFCASSVGRNQPQHFGDGTRLSIL.

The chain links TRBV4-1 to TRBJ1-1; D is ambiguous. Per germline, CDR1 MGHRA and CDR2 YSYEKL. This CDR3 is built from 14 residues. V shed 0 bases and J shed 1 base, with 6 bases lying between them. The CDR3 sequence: CASSQEWGNTEAFF. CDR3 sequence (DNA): TGCGCCAGCAGCCAAGAGTGGGGGAACACTGAAGCTTTCTTT.

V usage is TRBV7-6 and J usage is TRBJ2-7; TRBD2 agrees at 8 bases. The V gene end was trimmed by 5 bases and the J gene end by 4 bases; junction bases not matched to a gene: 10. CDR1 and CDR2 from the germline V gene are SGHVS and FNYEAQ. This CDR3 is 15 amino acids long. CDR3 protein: CASSPRAGGAYEQYF. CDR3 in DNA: TGTGCCAGCAGCCCGCGGGCGGGGGGTGCATACGAGCAGTACTTC.

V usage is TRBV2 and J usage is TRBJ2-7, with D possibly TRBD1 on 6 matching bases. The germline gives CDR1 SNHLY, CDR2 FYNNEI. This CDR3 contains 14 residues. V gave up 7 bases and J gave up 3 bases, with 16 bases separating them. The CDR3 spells CASKLGQTLYEQYF. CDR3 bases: TGTGCCAGCAAGCTCGGACAGACCCTCTACGAGCAGTACTTC.

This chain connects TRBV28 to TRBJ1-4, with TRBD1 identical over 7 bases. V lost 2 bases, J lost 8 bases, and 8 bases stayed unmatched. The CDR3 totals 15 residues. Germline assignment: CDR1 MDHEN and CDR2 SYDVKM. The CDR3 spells CASSLAEQGKEKLFF. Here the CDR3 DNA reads TGTGCCAGCAGTTTAGCAGAACAGGGGAAGGAAAAACTGTTTTTT.

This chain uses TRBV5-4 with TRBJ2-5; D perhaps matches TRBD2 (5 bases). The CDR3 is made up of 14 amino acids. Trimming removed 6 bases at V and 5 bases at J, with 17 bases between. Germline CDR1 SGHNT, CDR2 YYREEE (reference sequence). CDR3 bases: TGTGCCAGCATCCCGGACGGTGGAGGTGAGACCCAGTACTTC. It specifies CASIPDGGGETQYF.

CDR3 residues: CASSGETGPSRRYTF. DNA for the CDR3: TGTGCCAGCAGTGGAGAGACAGGGCCGTCTCGGCGCTACACCTTC. This rearrangement joins TRBV6-4 to TRBJ1-2, with 7 bases that match TRBD1. Germline assignment: CDR1 MRHNA and CDR2 SNTAGT. Germline trimming cut 4 bases from V and 9 bases from J; bases unmatched to any gene: 14. The CDR3 length is 15 residues.

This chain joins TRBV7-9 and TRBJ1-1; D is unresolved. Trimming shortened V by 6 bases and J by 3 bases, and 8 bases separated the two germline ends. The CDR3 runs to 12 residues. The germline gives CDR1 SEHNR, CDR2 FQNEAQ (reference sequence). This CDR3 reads CASRFDYTEAFF. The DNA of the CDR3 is TGTGCCAGCAGATTTGATTACACTGAAGCTTTCTTT.

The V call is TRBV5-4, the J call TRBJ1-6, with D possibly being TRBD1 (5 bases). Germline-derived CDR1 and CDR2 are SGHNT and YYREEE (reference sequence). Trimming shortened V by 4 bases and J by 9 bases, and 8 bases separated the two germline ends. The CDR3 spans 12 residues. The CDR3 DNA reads TGTGCCAGCAGCCGTCAGGGTTCACCCCTCCACTTT. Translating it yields CASSRQGSPLHF.

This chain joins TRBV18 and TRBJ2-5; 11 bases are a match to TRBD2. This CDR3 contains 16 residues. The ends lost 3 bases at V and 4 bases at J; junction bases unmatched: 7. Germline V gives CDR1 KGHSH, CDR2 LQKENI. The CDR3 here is CASSPPSGRLGETQYF. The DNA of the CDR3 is TGTGCCAGCTCACCGCCTAGCGGGAGGCTGGGAGAGACCCAGTACTTC.